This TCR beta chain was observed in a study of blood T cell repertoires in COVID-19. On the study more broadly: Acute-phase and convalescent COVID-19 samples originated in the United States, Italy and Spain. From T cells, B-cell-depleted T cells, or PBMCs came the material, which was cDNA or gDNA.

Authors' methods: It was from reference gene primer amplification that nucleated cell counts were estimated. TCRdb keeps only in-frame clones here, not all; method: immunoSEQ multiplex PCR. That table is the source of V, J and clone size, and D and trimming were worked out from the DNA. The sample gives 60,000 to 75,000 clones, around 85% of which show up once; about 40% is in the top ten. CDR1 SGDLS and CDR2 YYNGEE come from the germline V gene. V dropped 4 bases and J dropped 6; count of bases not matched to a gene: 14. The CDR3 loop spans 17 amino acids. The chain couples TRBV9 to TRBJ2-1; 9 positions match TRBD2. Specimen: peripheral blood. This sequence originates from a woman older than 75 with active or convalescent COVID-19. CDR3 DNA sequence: TGTGCCAGCAGCCCCCAAATAGGGACTAGCAGTGTCAATGAGCAGTTCTTC. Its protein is CASSPQIGTSSVNEQFF.